The 6 T cell receptor beta chains presented below share a single source sample, sequenced in a study of T-cell reconstitution after alpha-beta-depleted transplantation in children. Molecular barcoding with unique molecular identifiers was used for the TCRbeta library. One entry per CDR3 protein results from TCRdb running MiXCR on the PCR reads. The data show about 610,000 distinct CDR3 sequences, about 10% seen once. The sample here was PBMCs from the stem cell graft donor, taken from the stem cell graft. These receptors were collected from a human donor who donated a stem cell graft to a child with acute myeloid leukemia.

This clonotype was picked up many times. V usage is TRBV28 and J usage is TRBJ1-1, with TRBD1 as a possible D gene (5 bases). The CDR3 runs 14 residues. Trimming removed 4 bases from V and 0 bases from J, with 9 bases in between. Germline V CDR1 and CDR2: MDHEN, SYDVKM. DNA for the CDR3: TGTGCCAGCAGTTGGGGACCGATGAACACTGAAGCTTTCTTT. Translated: CASSWGPMNTEAFF.

In regard to this clonotype: Sequence at one end of the junction differs from germline and may be a read error. The genes are TRBV12-3 or TRBV12-4 and TRBJ2-1, with 8 bases matching TRBD2. This CDR3 contains 18 residues. The CDR3 spells CARSLALSGKSSYNEQFF. The CDR3 DNA follows: TGTGCCCGCAGTTTAGCGCTTAGCGGGAAGAGCTCCTACAATGAGCAGTTCTTC.

Many counts were recorded for this clonotype. The rearrangement links TRBV7-3 to TRBJ2-1, with a tentative D call TRBD1 (5 bases). V was shortened by 2 bases and J by 5 bases, with 10 bases between the two germline ends. This CDR3 region has 14 residues. Germline V CDR1 and CDR2: SGHTA, FQGTGA. CDR3 DNA sequence: TGTGCCAGCAGCTTAGATCCAGGGAACAATGAGCAGTTCTTC. Its protein is CASSLDPGNNEQFF.

This chain joins TRBV27 and TRBJ1-1, with D perhaps matching TRBD1 (5 bases). Trimming cost V 7 bases and J 4 bases, with 19 bases left between them. Germline assignment: CDR1 MNHEY and CDR2 SMNVEV (reference sequence). The CDR3 totals 15 residues. CDR3 in DNA: TGTGCCAGCAAATCCCTGGGAGGGGCCAGCACTGAAGCTTTCTTT. Translated: CASKSLGGASTEAFF.

The rearrangement uses TRBV7-2 and TRBJ2-7; TRBD2 matches at 10 bases. The V gene's germline CDR1 is SGHTA and CDR2 FQGNSA. CDR3 size: 13 residues. V dropped 6 bases and J dropped 8; count of bases not matched to a gene: 7. CDR3 sequence: CASRELAGSQQYF. CDR3 coding DNA: TGTGCCAGCAGGGAACTAGCGGGATCGCAGCAGTACTTC.

The chain recombines TRBV20-1 with TRBJ1-4; D gene unclear. The V end was cut by 2 bases, the J end by 5 bases, with 6 bases between. Germline loops: CDR1 DFQATT, CDR2 SNEGSKA (reference sequence). CDR3 size: 12 residues. CDR3 loop: CSARWMNEKLFF. In DNA, the CDR3 is TGCAGTGCTAGATGGATGAATGAAAAACTGTTTTTT.